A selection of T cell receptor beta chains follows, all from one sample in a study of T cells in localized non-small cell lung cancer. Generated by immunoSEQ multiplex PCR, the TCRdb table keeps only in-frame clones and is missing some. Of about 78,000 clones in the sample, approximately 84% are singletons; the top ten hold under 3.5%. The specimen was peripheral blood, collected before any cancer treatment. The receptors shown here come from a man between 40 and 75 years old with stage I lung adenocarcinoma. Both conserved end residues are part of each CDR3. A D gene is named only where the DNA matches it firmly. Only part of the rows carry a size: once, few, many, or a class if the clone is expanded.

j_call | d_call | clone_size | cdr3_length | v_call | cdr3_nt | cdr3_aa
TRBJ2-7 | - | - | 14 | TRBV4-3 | TGCGCCAGCAGCCAAAGAGGGACGGGATACGAGCAGTACTTC | CASSQRGTGYEQYF
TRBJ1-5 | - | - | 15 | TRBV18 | TGTGCCAGCTCACCCCTAGGGGTTAGCAATCAGCCCCAGCATTTT | CASSPLGVSNQPQHF
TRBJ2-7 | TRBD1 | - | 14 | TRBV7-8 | TGTGCCAGCAGCCCTGGGACAGGGGGCCAGGAGCAGTACTTC | CASSPGTGGQEQYF
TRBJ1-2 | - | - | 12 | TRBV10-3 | TGTGCCATCAGTGACAGGGGAGTTGGCTACACCTTC | CAISDRGVGYTF
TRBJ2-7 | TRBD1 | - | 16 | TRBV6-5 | TGTGCCAGCAGTTACTCGATCGACAGGGGGCCCTACGAGCAGTACTTC | CASSYSIDRGPYEQYF
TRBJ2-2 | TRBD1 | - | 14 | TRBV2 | TGTGCCAGCAAGGACAGGGGAAACACCGGGGAGCTGTTTTTT | CASKDRGNTGELFF
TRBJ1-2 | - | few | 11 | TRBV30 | TGTGCCTGGAGCGGGGGCGGCGGCTACACCTTC | CAWSGGGGYTF
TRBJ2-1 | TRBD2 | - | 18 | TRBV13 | TGTGCCAGCAGCCAGAGCGGGAGGGCCAGCCCCGCCTACAATGAGCAGTTCTTC | CASSQSGRASPAYNEQFF
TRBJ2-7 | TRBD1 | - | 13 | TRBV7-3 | TGTGCCAGCAGCAGCGGACAGGCCCACGAGCAGTACTTC | CASSSGQAHEQYF
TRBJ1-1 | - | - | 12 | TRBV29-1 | TGCAGCGGCCGGGACTTAAACACTGAAGCTTTCTTT | CSGRDLNTEAFF
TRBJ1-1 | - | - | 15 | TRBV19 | TGTGCCAGTCGCCCGGCTGATAGCCCACTCACTGAAGCTTTCTTT | CASRPADSPLTEAFF
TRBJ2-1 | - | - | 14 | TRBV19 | TGTGCCAGCCGTACTAGGGGGGGGGCCAATGAGCAGTTCTTC | CASRTRGGANEQFF
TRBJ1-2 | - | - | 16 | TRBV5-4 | TGTGCCAGCAGCTCCCACGGGGGCTGGGGCGACTATGGCTACACCTTC | CASSSHGGWGDYGYTF
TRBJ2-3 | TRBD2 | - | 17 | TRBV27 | TGTGCCAGCCCCGATTACGTGACTAGCGCCCACACAGATACGCAGTATTTT | CASPDYVTSAHTDTQYF
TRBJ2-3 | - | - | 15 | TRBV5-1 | TGCGCCAGCAGCTACAGCCGGGCCTACACAGATACGCAGTATTTT | CASSYSRAYTDTQYF
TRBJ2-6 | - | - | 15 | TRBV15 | TGTGCCACCAGCAGGGGGAGCTCTGGGGCCAACGTCCTGACTTTC | CATSRGSSGANVLTF
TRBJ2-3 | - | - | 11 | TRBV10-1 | TGCGCCAGCAGTTGGGGAGATACGCAGTATTTT | CASSWGDTQYF
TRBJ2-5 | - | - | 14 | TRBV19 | TGTGCCAGTAGTATTGTCTGGCCGGAAGAGACCCAGTACTTC | CASSIVWPEETQYF
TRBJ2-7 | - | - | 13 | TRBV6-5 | TGTGCCAGCTCCCTCACCCAGGGTTACGAGCAGTACTTC | CASSLTQGYEQYF
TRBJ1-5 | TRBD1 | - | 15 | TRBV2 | TGTGCCAGCACCAGACAGGGGGTAAGCAATCAGCCCCAGCATTTT | CASTRQGVSNQPQHF
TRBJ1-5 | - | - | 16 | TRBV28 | TGTGCCAGCAGCCCTCTGGGGGGATTTGGCAATCAGCCCCAGCATTTT | CASSPLGGFGNQPQHF
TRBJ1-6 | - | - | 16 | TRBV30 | TGTGCCTGGAGAGCGCCGACGAGCTCCTATAATTCACCCCTCCACTTT | CAWRAPTSSYNSPLHF
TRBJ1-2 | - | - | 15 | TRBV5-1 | TGCGCCAGCACCCTGGCTACAGGTTCTAACTATGGCTACACCTTC | CASTLATGSNYGYTF
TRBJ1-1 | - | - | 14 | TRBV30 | TGTGCCTGGAGTACCGGGGCCCCCAGCACTGAAGCTTTCTTT | CAWSTGAPSTEAFF
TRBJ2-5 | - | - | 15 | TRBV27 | TGTGCCAGCAGTCAGGGGTTGGTAGGTCAAGAGACCCAGTACTTC | CASSQGLVGQETQYF
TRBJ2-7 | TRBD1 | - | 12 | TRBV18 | TGTGCCAGCTCATCACAGGGGTACGAGCAGTACTTC | CASSSQGYEQYF
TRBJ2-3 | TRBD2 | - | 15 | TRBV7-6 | TGTGCCAGCACCTCTAGCGGGAGAATGTCGGATACGCAGTATTTT | CASTSSGRMSDTQYF
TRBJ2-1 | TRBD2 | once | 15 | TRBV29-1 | TGCAGCGTCCCCCTTGGGCTAGCGGGGAACAATGAGCAGTTCTTC | CSVPLGLAGNNEQFF
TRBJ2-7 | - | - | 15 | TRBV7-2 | TGTGCCAGCAGCTTAAGTAACCCGAATGTGGGGGAGCAGTACTTC | CASSLSNPNVGEQYF
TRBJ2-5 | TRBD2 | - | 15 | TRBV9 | TGTGCCAGCAGCGTAGTAGCGGGAGGGGGTGAGACCCAGTACTTC | CASSVVAGGGETQYF
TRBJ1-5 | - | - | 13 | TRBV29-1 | TGCAGCGCAGGGGAGAATCTCAATCAGCCCCAGCATTTT | CSAGENLNQPQHF
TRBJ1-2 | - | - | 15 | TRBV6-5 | TGTGCCAGCAGTTACTCAGGCAGGATTAACTATGGCTACACCTTC | CASSYSGRINYGYTF
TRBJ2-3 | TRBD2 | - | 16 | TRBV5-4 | TGTGCCAGCAGCTTGGGAGCGGGGGGCCGCACAGATACGCAGTATTTT | CASSLGAGGRTDTQYF